This T cell receptor (beta chain) originates from a study of T-cell memory formation after mild COVID-19. CDR3 size: 14 residues. J lost 7 bases, V lost 8 bases, and 11 bases had no gene match. The germline CDR1 and CDR2 sequences are SGHRS and YFSETQ. Study-wide findings and caveats: There was no confirmation that second-wave clones peaking on day 37 were SARS-CoV-2 specific.

TCRdb itself ran the 5' RACE reads through MiXCR, one entry per CDR3 protein. The sample carries roughly 410,000 distinct CDR3 sequences, less than 25% recorded once. Only a few counts were recorded for this clonotype. Its antigen is still unknown. This receptor was identified in an adult woman who had mild COVID-19 (a few samples of this study predate the infection). Cell type and time point are not known. This chain joins TRBV5-1 and TRBJ1-5; TRBD1 matches at 8 bases. Sequencing was carried out using PBMCs or a T cell subset sorted from them (not recorded which). The CDR3 coding sequence is TGCGCCAGGCGACAGGGGTCGGTGGCCCAGCCCCAGCATTTT. The encoded protein is CARRQGSVAQPQHF.